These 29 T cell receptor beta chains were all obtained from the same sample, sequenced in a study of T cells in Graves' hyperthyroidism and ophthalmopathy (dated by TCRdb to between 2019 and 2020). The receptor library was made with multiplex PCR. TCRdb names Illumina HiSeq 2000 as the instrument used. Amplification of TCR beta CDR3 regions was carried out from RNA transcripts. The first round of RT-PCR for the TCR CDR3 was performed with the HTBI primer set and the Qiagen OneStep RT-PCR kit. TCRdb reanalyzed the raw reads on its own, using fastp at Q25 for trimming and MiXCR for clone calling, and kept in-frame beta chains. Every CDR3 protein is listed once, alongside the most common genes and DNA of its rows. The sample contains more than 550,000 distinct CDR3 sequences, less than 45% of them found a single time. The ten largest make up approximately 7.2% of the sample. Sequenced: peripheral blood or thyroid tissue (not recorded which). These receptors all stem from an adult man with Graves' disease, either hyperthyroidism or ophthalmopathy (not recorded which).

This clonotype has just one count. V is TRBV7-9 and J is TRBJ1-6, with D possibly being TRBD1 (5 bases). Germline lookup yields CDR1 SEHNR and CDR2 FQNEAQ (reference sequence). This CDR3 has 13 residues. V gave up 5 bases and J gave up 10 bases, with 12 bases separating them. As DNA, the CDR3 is TGTGCCAGCAGCCCAGGATCAGGGTCACCCCTCCACTTT. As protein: CASSPGSGSPLHF.

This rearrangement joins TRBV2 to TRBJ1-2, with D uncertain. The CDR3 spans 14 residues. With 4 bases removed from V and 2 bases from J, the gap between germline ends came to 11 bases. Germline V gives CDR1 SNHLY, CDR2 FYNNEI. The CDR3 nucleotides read TGTGCCAGCAGTGCGATGGGAGAGAACTATGGCTACACCTTC. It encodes CASSAMGENYGYTF.

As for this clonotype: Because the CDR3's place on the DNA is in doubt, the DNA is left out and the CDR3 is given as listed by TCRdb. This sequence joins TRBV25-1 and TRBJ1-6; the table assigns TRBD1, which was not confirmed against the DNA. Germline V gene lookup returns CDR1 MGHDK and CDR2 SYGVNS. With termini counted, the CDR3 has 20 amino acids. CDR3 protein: CDSSTYLCSVGQGSNSPLHF.

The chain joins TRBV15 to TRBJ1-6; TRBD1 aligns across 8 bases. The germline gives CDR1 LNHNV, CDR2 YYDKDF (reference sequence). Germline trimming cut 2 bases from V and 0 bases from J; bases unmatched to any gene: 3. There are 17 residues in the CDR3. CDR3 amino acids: CATSRWTGSSYNSPLHF. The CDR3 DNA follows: TGTGCCACCAGCAGATGGACAGGGAGCTCCTATAATTCACCCCTCCACTTT.

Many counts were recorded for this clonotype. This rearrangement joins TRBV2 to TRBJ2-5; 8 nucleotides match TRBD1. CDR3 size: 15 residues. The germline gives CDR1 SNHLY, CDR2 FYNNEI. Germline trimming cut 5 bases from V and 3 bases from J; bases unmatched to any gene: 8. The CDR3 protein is CASSRSGGAEETQYF. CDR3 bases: TGTGCCAGCAGTAGATCAGGGGGCGCAGAAGAGACCCAGTACTTC.

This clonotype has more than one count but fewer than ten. The CDR3 DNA reads TGTGCCAGCAGCGTGGGACAGGGGATCACTGAAGCTTTCTTT. It yields the protein CASSVGQGITEAFF. V is TRBV5-4 and J is TRBJ1-1; 10 positions match TRBD1. This CDR3 has 14 amino acids. CDR1 and CDR2 (germline): SGHNT, YYREEE (reference sequence). Trimming took 4 bases from V and 4 from J; bases not matched to a gene: 4.

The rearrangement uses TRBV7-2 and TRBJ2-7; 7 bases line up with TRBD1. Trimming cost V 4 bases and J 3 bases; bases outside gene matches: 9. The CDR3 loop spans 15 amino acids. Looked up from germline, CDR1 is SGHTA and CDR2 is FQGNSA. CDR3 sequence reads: CASSSTPGTDYEQYF. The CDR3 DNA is TGTGCCAGCAGCTCAACACCCGGGACAGACTACGAGCAGTACTTC. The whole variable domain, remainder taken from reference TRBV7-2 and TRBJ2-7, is GAGVSQSPSNKVTEKGKDVELRCDPISGHTALYWYRQSLGQGLEFLIYFQGNSAPDKSGLPSDRFSAERTGGSVSTLTIQRTQQEDSAVYLCASSSTPGTDYEQYFGPGTRLTVT.

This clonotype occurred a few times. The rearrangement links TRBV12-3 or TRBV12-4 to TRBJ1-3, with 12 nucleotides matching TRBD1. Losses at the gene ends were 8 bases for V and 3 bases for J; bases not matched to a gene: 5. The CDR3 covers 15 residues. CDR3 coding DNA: TGTGCCAGCTCTGGGGACAGGGGGCTTGGAAACACCATATATTTT. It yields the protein CASSGDRGLGNTIYF.

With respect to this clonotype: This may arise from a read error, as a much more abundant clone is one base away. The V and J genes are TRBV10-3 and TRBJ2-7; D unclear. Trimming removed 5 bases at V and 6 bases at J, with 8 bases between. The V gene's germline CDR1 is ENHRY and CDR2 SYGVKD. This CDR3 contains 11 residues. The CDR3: CAISSRTEQYF. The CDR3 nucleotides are TGTGCCATCAGTTCAAGGACCGAGCAGTACTTC.

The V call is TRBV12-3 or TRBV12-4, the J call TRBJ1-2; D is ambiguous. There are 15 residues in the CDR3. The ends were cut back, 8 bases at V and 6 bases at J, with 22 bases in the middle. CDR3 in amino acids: CASGLTLTSANGYTF. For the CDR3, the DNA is TGTGCCAGCGGTCTAACCTTGACCTCTGCGAATGGCTACACCTTC.

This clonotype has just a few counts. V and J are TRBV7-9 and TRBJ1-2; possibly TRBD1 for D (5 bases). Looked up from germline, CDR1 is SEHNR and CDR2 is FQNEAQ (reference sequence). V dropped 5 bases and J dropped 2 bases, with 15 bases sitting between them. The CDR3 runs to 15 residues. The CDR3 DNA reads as TGTGCCAGCAGCCCGACGGCAGGGTGGAACTATGGCTACACCTTC. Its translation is CASSPTAGWNYGYTF.

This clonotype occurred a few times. The CDR3 reads CASSLVGRNSPLHF. The CDR3 region has the DNA TGTGCCAGCAGCTTGGTGGGTAGGAATTCACCCCTCCACTTT. This sequence joins TRBV5-6 and TRBJ1-6; D is unclear. The germline V gene encodes CDR1 SGHDT and CDR2 YYEEEE. Between the trimmed V and J ends, which lost 0 bases and 7 bases, there was a span of 8 bases. CDR3 length equals 14 residues.

The CDR3 spells CAWSSRNEAQHF. DNA for the CDR3: TGTGCCTGGAGTTCCAGAAACGAGGCCCAGCATTTT. The rearrangement uses TRBV30 and TRBJ1-5, with D unclear. In germline, CDR1 is GTSNPN, CDR2 SVGIG (reference sequence). This CDR3 is built from 12 residues. V was shortened by 2 bases and J by 11 bases, with 13 bases between the two germline ends. Full variable domain (remainder filled in from reference TRBV30 and TRBJ1-5): SQTIHQWPATLVQPVGSPLSLECTVEGTSNPNLYWYRQAAGRGLQLLFYSVGIGQISSEVPQNLSASRPQDRQFILSSKKLLLSDSGFYLCAWSSRNEAQHFGDGTRLSIL.

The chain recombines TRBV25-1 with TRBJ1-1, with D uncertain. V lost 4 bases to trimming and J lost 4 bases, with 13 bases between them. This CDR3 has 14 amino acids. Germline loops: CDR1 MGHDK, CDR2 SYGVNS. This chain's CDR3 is CASSVRREATEAFF. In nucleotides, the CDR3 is TGTGCCAGCAGTGTTAGGAGGGAGGCCACTGAAGCTTTCTTT.

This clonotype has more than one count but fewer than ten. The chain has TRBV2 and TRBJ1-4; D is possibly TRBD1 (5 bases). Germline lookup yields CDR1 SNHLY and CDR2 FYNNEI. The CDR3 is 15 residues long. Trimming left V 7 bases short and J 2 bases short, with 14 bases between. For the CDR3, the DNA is TGTGCCAGCATCCGGAGAAGACAGACTAATGAAAAACTGTTTTTT. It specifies CASIRRRQTNEKLFF.

CDR3 amino acids: CASSLGPEDTEAFF. CDR3 nucleotides: TGTGCCAGCAGCTTAGGTCCAGAGGACACTGAAGCTTTCTTT. J is TRBJ1-1 and V is TRBV7-3, with unresolved D. The ends were cut back, 2 bases at V and 3 bases at J, with 10 bases in the middle. Per the germline V gene, CDR1 is SGHTA and CDR2 is FQGTGA. This CDR3 comprises 14 residues.

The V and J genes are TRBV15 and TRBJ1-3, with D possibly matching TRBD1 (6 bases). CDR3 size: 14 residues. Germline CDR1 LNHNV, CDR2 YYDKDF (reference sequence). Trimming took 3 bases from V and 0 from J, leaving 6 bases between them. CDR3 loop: CATSRDSSGNTIYF. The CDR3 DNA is TGTGCCACCAGCAGGGACAGCTCTGGAAACACCATATATTTT.

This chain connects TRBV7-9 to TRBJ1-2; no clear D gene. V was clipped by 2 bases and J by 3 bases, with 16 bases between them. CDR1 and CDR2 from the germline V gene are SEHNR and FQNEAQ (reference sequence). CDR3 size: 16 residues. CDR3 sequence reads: CASSLLQLNTDYGYTF. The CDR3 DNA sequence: TGTGCCAGCAGCTTATTACAGCTGAACACTGACTATGGCTACACCTTC. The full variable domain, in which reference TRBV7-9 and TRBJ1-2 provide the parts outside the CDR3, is DTGVSQNPRHKITKRGQNVTFRCDPISEHNRLYWYRQTLGQGPEFLTYFQNEAQLEKSRLLSDRFSAERPKGSFSTLEIQRTEQGDSAMYLCASSLLQLNTDYGYTFGSGTRLTVV.

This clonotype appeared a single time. The CDR3 spells CSVELSLGTGVNYGYTF. The CDR3 DNA sequence: TGCAGCGTTGAACTATCGTTAGGGACAGGGGTTAACTATGGCTACACCTTC. The J gene is TRBJ1-2, the V gene TRBV29-1; TRBD1 agrees at 10 bases. The J segment lost 1 base and the V segment lost 2 bases, leaving 10 bases of the junction unmatched. The CDR3 loop spans 17 amino acids. Germline V gene data show CDR1 as SQVTM and CDR2 as ANQGSEA. The full variable domain, completed using reference TRBV29-1 and TRBJ1-2, is SAVISQKPSRDICQRGTSLTIQCQVDSQVTMMFWYRQQPGQSLTLIATANQGSEATYESGFVIDKFPISRPNLTFSTLTVSNMSPEDSSIYLCSVELSLGTGVNYGYTFGSGTRLTVV.

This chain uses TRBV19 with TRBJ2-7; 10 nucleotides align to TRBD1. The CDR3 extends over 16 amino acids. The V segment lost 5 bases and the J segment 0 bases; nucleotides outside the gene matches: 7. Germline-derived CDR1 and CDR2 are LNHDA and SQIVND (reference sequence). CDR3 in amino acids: CASSSRQGASSYEQYF. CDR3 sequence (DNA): TGTGCCAGTAGTTCCAGACAGGGGGCGAGCTCCTACGAGCAGTACTTC.

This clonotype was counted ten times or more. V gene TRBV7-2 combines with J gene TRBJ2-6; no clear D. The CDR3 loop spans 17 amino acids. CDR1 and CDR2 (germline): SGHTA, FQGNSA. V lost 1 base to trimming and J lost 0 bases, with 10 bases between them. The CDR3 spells CASSLGGTISGANVLTF. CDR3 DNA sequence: TGTGCCAGCAGCTTAGGAGGCACGATCTCTGGGGCCAACGTCCTGACTTTC.

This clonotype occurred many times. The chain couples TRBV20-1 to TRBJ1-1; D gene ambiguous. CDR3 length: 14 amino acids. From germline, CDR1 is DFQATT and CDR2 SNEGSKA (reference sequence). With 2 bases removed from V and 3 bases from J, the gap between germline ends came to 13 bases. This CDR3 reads CSARKVGEDTEAFF. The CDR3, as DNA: TGCAGTGCTAGAAAGGTGGGTGAAGACACTGAAGCTTTCTTT.

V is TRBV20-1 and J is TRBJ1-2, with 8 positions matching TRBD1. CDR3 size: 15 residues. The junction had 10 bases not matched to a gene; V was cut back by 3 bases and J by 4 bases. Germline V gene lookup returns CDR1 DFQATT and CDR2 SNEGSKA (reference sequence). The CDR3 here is CSARGQTGDVYGYTF. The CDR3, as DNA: TGCAGTGCTAGGGGCCAGACAGGGGACGTCTATGGCTACACCTTC.

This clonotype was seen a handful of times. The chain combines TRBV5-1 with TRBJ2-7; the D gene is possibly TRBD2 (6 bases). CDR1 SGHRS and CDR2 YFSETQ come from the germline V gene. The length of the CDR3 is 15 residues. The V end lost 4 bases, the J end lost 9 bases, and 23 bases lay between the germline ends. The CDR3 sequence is CASSPEGLAGRVQYF. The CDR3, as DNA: TGCGCCAGCAGCCCGGAGGGGCTCGCCGGGAGAGTGCAGTACTTC.

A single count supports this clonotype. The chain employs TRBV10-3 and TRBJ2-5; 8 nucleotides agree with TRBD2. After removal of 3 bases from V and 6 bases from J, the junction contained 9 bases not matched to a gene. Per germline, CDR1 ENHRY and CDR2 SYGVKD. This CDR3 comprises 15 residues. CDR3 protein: CAISDNGGDVQTQYF. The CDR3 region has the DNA TGTGCCATCAGTGACAACGGGGGGGACGTCCAGACCCAGTACTTC.

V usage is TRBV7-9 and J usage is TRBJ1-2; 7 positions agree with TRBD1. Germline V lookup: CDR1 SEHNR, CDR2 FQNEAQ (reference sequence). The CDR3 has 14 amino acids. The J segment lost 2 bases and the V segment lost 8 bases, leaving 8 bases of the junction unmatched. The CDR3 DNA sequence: TGTGCCAGCGGAGAGAGAGGGGGCAACTATGGCTACACCTTC. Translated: CASGERGGNYGYTF.

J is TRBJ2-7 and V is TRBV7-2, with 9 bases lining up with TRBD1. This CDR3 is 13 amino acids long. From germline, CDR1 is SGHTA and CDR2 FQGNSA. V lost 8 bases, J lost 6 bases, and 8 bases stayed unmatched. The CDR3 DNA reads TGTGCCAGCCCCGGGACAGGGCATTCCGAGCAGTACTTC. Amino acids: CASPGTGHSEQYF.

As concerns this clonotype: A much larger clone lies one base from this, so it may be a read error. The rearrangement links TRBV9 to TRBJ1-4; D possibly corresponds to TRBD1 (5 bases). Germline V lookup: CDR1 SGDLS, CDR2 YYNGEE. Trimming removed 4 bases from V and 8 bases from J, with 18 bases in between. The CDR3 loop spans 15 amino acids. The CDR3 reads CASSTLGGVQEKLFF. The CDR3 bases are TGTGCCAGCAGCACCCTTGGGGGGGTTCAGGAAAAACTGTTTTTT.

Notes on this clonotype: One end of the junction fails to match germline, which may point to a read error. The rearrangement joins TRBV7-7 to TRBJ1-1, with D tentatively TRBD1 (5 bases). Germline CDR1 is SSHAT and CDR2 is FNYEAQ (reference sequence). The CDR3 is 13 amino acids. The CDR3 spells CASSVTEGSEAFF. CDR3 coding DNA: TGTGCTAGCAGCGTGACAGAGGGCTCTGAAGCTTTCTTT.